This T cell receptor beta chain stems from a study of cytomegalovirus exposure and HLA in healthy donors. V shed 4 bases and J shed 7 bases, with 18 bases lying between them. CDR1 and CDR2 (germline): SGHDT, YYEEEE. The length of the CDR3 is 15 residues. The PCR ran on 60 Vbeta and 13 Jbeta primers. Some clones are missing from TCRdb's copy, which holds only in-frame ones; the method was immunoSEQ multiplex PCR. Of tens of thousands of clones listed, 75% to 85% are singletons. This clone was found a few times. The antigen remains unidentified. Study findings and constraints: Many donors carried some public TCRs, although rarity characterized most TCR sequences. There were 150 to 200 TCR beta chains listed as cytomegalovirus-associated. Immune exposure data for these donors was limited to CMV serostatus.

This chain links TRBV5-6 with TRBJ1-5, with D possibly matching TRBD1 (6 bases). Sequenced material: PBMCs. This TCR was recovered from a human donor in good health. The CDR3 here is CASSRLDSAGQPQHF. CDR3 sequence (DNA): TGTGCCAGCAGCCGACTGGACAGTGCTGGGCAGCCCCAGCATTTT.